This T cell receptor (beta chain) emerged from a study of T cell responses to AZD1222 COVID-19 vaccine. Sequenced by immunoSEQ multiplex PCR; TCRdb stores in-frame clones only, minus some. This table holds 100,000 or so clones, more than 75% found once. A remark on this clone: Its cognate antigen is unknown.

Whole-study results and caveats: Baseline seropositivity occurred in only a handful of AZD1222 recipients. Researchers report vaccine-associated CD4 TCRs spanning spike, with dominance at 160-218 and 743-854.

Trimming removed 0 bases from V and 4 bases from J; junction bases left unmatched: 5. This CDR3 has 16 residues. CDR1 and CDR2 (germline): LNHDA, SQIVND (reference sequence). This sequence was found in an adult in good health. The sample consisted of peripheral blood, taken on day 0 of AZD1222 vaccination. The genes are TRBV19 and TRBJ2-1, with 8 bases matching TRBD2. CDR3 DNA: TGTGCCAGTAGTATAGATCGAGAGCGGGGGTACAATGAGCAGTTCTTC. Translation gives CASSIDRERGYNEQFF.